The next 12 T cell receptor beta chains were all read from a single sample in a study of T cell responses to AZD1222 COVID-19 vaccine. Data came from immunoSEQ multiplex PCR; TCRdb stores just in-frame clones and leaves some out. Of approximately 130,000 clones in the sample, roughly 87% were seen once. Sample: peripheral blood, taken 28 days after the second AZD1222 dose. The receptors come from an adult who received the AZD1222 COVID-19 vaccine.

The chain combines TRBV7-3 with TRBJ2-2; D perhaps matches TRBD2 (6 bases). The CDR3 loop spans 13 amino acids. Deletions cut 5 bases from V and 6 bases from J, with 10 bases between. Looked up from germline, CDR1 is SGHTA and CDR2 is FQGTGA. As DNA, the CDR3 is TGTGCCAGCAGCGATATAGCGGCCGGGGAGCTGTTTTTT. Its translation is CASSDIAAGELFF.

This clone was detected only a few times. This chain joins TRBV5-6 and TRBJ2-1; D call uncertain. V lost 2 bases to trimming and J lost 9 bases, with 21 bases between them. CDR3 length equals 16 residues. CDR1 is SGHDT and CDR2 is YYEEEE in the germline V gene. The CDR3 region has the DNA TGTGCCAGCAGCTTAAGGGTAGGAGTCCTCGGCGGTGAGCAGTTCTTC. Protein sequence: CASSLRVGVLGGEQFF.

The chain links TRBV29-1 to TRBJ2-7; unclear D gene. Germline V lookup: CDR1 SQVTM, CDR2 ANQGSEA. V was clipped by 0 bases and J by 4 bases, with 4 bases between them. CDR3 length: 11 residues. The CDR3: CSVEEGYEQYF. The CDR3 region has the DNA TGCAGCGTTGAAGAAGGTTACGAGCAGTACTTC.

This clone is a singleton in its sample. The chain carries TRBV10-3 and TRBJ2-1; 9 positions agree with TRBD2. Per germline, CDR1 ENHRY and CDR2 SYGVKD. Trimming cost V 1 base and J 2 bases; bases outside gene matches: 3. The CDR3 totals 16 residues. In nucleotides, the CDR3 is TGTGCCATCAGTGAGTATCGGACTAGCGCCTACAATGAGCAGTTCTTC. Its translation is CAISEYRTSAYNEQFF.

DNA for the CDR3: TGTGCCAGTAGTAGGGACAGCGAGAATCAGCCCCAGCATTTT. It is translated as CASSRDSENQPQHF. V gene TRBV19 combines with J gene TRBJ1-5; the match to TRBD1 covers 7 bases. J gave up 4 bases and V 4 bases, and 4 bases lay outside the gene matches. This CDR3 has 14 residues. Germline loops: CDR1 LNHDA, CDR2 SQIVND (reference sequence).

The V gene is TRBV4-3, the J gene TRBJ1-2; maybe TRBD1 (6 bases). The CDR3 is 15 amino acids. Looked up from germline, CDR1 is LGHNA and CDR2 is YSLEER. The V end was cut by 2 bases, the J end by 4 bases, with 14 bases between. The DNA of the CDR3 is TGCGCCAGCAGCCAATCATGGACAGCCTCCTATGGCTACACCTTC. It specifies CASSQSWTASYGYTF.

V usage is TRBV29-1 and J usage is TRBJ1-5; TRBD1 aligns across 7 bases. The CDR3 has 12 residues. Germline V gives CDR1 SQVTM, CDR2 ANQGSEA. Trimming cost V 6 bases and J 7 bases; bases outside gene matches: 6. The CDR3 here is CSVGGTEQPQHF. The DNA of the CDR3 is TGCAGCGTCGGGGGGACAGAACAGCCCCAGCATTTT.

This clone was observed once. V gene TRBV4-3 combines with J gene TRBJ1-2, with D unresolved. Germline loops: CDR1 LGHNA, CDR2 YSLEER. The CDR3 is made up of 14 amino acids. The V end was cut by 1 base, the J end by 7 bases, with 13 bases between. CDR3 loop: CASSQGAGGSGYTF. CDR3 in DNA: TGCGCCAGCAGCCAAGGAGCCGGTGGGAGTGGCTACACCTTC.

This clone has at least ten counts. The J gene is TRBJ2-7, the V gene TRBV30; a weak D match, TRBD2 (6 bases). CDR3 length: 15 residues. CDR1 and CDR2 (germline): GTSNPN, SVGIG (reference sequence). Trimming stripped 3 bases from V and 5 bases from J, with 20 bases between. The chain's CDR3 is CAWSTRDLSSHEQYF. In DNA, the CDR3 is TGTGCCTGGAGCACCAGGGACTTGAGTTCCCACGAGCAGTACTTC.

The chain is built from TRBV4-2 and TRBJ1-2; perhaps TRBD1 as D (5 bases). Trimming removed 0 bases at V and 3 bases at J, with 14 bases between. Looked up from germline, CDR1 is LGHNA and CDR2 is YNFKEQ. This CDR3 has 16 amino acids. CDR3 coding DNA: TGTGCCAGCAGCCAAGATGTAGCGGGGGGGGACTATGGCTACACCTTC. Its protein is CASSQDVAGGDYGYTF.

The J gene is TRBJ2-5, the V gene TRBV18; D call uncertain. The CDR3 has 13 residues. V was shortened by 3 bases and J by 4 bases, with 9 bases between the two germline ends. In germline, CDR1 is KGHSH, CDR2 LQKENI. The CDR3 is CASSPGRLETQYF. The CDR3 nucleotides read TGTGCCAGCTCACCCGGCAGGTTAGAGACCCAGTACTTC.

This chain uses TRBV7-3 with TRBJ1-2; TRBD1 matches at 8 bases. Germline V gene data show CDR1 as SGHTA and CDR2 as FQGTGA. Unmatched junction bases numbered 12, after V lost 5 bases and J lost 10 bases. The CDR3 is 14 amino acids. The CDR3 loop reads CASSPQGAGFDYTF. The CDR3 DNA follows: TGTGCCAGCAGCCCCCAGGGGGCGGGATTCGACTACACCTTC.